This T cell receptor (beta chain) was recorded in a study of T cell responses to AZD1222 COVID-19 vaccine (dated by TCRdb to about 2021). A note on the overall study: AZD1222 recipients whose second dose came at about 4 weeks and those whose second dose came at about 12 weeks were combined into one group, since spike-specific TCR depth and breadth did not differ between the two schedules. A total of about 230 trial participants underwent TCR sequencing, of whom nearly 210 received two doses of AZD1222 and about 25 received two doses of the MenACWY control vaccine. Trial participants were enrolled into age subgroups of 18-55, 56-69 and 70-plus years, which contained about 160, 30 and 59 TCR-sequenced participants, respectively. Broader findings and caveats from the paper: A significant rise in spike-specific TCR breadth and depth was observed after two AZD1222 doses relative to day 0 and relative to MenACWY recipients. Nearly half of unique spike-specific TCRs reportedly recognized epitopes outside regions mutated in the B.1.351 and B.1.1.7 variants. The vaccine-associated CD4 TCRs covered the entire spike protein, and the dominant responses fell in regions 160-218 and 743-854. Most participants were white British and females outnumbered males, and the authors suggested that clonal diversity may have been underestimated. Only five or six AZD1222 recipients were SARS-CoV-2 seropositive at baseline, limiting conclusions about previously exposed vaccinees. Because no day 14 peak-response samples were available, repertoires were characterized only after the peak T cell response. In the small 56-69-year group, the increase in depth fell short of significance, most likely because of low power.

What the time point label conveys for this sample: baseline before first vaccination. Vaccinee samples came from UK trials COV001 and COV002, including a single-blind randomized controlled phase 2/3 trial of AZD1222 (ChAdOx1 nCoV-19) in healthy adults. Trial participant PBMC samples were collected at day 0 and day 28 after the second dose for TCRbeta chain sequencing. The CDR3 regions of human TCRbeta chains were analyzed by immunosequencing. On the authors' methods: Repertoire TCRs were matched against a reference library of SARS-CoV-2-specific TCRs generated with the MIRA antigen-specificity platform. Breadth was defined as the fraction of unique TCRs that were SARS-CoV-2-associated, and depth was defined as the fraction of total T cells that were SARS-CoV-2-associated. Each spike-specific TCR was assigned to its reactive spike region and to a CD4 or CD8 class using the MIRA data. Log10-transformed breadth and depth values were compared by one-way ANOVA with Sidak's multiple comparisons tests. What TCRdb holds here is the immuneACCESS table cut down to in-frame rearrangements. Part of the clones is not present; checked against another copy, under half of the missing clones reflect an unresolved V gene, and the others are unexplained. V, J and clone size derive from that table, while D and trimming were established from the DNA sequence. This sample comprises about 92,000 clones, roughly 93% of them detected only once. The ten top clones hold 22% of the sample.

The CDR3 goes from the cysteine to the phenylalanine over 15 residues. Only CDR3 DNA remains: 45 bases, in frame from the first base. Per the germline V gene (reference sequence), SSHAT is the CDR1 and FNYEAQ is the CDR2. Worth noting for this clone: The antigen this receptor binds is unknown. A read error may account for a junction end that differs from germline.

This receptor chain uses TRBV7-7 and TRBJ1-5; perhaps TRBD1 is the D gene, with 6 bases matching. The clonotype was recovered from an adult in good health. Material: peripheral blood, obtained on day 0 of AZD1222 vaccination. The CDR3 protein sequence reads: CASTLIGQNNQPQHF. In nucleotides, the sequence is TGTGCTAGCACCCTAATAGGACAGAACAATCAGCCCCAGCATTTT.